These 5 T cell receptor beta chains were sequenced from one sample in a study of blood T cell repertoires in COVID-19. Repertoires were generated with immunoSEQ multiplex PCR, while TCRdb's copy carries only in-frame clones and drops some. This sample has 180,000 or so clones, with around nine tenths found just once. The sequenced material came from peripheral blood. All receptors come from a man younger than 35 with active or convalescent COVID-19.

Remarks on this clone: Because it lacks the conserved phenylalanine or tryptophan at the end, this CDR3 is likely a read error. No DNA is shown, since the ends of the CDR3 on it are uncertain; the CDR3 is the one TCRdb lists. J is TRBJ2-7 and V is TRBV23-1; TRBD1 is the table's D call, not checked against the DNA. TRBV23-1 is treated as an ORF (open reading frame) with a function not yet certain. The CDR3 extends over 10 residues, inclusive of both ends. CDR3 sequence reads: CASKSRDRGL.

J is TRBJ1-1 and V is TRBV19; unclear D gene. The CDR3 totals 15 residues. Trimming removed 6 bases at V and 5 bases at J, with 19 bases between. Germline V lookup: CDR1 LNHDA, CDR2 SQIVND (reference sequence). The CDR3 nucleotides read TGTGCCAGTAGACGAGCATCCCTGGCGGGGACTGAAGCTTTCTTT. Translating gives CASRRASLAGTEAFF.

J is TRBJ1-6 and V is TRBV5-4; possible D gene TRBD1, 5 bases. The germline gives CDR1 SGHNT, CDR2 YYREEE (reference sequence). The CDR3 sequence is 14 residues long. V was shortened by 0 bases and J by 10 bases, with 11 bases between the two germline ends. As DNA, the CDR3 is TGTGCCAGCAGCTTGGAAGGGGTACAATCACCCCTCCACTTT. It yields the protein CASSLEGVQSPLHF.

This sequence joins TRBV19 and TRBJ2-1, with TRBD2 matching 12 bases. V was pared by 4 bases and J by 5 bases, with 12 bases of the junction left unmatched. This CDR3 contains 18 residues. Germline-derived CDR1 and CDR2 are LNHDA and SQIVND (reference sequence). DNA of the CDR3: TGTGCCAGTAGTACCGGGACTAGCGGGTTGGGTGCCGACAATGAGCAGTTCTTC. Translation gives CASSTGTSGLGADNEQFF.

The V and J genes are TRBV5-1 and TRBJ2-1; TRBD2 matches at 10 bases. Germline lookup yields CDR1 SGHRS and CDR2 YFSETQ. The CDR3 runs to 15 residues. With V trimmed by 3 bases and J by 2 bases, 2 bases remained unmatched. CDR3 sequence reads: CASSSSGSTYNEQFF. CDR3 bases: TGCGCCAGCAGCTCTAGCGGGAGTACCTACAATGAGCAGTTCTTC.